This T cell receptor (beta chain) was captured in a study of T-cell memory formation after mild COVID-19. Study observations and caveats: Detection of some responders pre-infection suggested pre-existing cross-reactive memory T cells participated.

TCRdb reprocessed the 5' RACE reads with MiXCR, giving one entry per CDR3 protein. The sample yields more than 150,000 distinct CDR3 sequences, 20% to 25% seen once. As regards this clonotype: Its antigen is still unknown.

Germline V gives CDR1 SNHLY, CDR2 FYNNEI. The CDR3 loop spans 16 amino acids. Trimming removed 4 bases at V and 3 bases at J, with 16 bases between. Input material: PBMCs or a T cell subset sorted from them (not recorded which). The origin of this receptor is an adult woman who had mild COVID-19 (a few samples of this study predate the infection). Cell type and time point are not known. The chain carries TRBV2 and TRBJ2-1, with TRBD2 as a possible D gene (6 bases). CDR3 in DNA: TGTGCCAGCAGTGGGGAAAAAGGGGACTTCTACAATGAGCAGTTCTTC. It translates to CASSGEKGDFYNEQFF. The full variable domain, rest sourced from reference TRBV2 and TRBJ2-1, is EPEVTQTPSHQVTQMGQEVILRCVPISNHLYFYWYRQILGQKVEFLVSFYNNEISEKSEIFDDQFSVERPDGSNFTLKIRSTKLEDSAMYFCASSGEKGDFYNEQFFGPGTRLTVL.